The entry below describes one TCR beta chain. With 5 bases clipped from V and 3 bases from J, the junction kept 14 bases outside the gene matches. This CDR3 region has 20 residues. CDR1 and CDR2 (germline): MDHEN, SYDVKM. This entry comes from a study of blood T cell repertoires in COVID-19. The assay was immunoSEQ multiplex PCR, and TCRdb's table has in-frame clones only and misses some. Altogether tens of thousands of clones are present, roughly nine tenths being singletons, with the ten largest covering around 4.9%. Specimen: peripheral blood. This chain uses TRBV28 with TRBJ2-2; TRBD2 agrees at 14 bases. The receptor comes from a woman between 45 and 65 years old with active COVID-19. CDR3: CASSHTPGTSGSLDTGELFF. In DNA, the CDR3 is TGTGCCAGCAGTCATACCCCCGGGACTAGCGGGAGTTTGGACACCGGGGAGCTGTTTTTT.